This TCR beta chain was documented in a study of identifying expanded T cells in peripheral blood. Germline lookup yields CDR1 MGHDK and CDR2 SYGVNS. V lost 3 bases to trimming and J lost 6 bases, with 14 bases between them. The CDR3 is 15 residues long. Data came from immunoSEQ multiplex PCR; TCRdb stores just in-frame clones and leaves some out. The sample gives about 94,000 clones, nearly 90% of which show up once; less than 6% is in the top ten. The TCR was taken from a person between 18 and 75 years old in good health. Material: blood. V and J are TRBV25-1 and TRBJ1-4; the D gene is possibly TRBD1 (6 bases). CDR3 in DNA: TGTGCCAGCAGTGACAAACAGGGCTTAGATGAAAAACTGTTTTTT. It specifies CASSDKQGLDEKLFF.